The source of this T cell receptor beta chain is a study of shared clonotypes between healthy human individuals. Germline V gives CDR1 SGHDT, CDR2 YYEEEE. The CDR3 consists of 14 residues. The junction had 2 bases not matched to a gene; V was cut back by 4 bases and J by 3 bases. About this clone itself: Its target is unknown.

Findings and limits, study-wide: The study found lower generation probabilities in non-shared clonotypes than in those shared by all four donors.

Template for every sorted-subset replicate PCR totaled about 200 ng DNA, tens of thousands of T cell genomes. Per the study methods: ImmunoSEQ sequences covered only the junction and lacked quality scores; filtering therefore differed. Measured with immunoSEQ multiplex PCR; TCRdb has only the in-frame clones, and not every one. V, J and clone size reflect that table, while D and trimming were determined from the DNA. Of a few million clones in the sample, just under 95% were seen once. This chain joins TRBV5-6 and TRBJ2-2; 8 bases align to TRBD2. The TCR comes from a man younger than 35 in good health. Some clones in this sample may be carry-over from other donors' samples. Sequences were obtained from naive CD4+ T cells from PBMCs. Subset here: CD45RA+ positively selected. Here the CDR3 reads CASSPREDTGELFF. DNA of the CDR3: TGTGCCAGCAGCCCGCGGGAGGACACCGGGGAGCTGTTTTTT.